These 29 T cell receptor beta chains share one sample of origin, sequenced in a study of blood T cell repertoires in COVID-19. Clones were read by immunoSEQ multiplex PCR, and TCRdb kept only the in-frame ones, dropping some. The data contain some 220,000 clones, 80% to 85% of them singletons. The specimen sequenced was peripheral blood. All receptors derive from a woman in her 70s with COVID-19, enrolled during active disease.

In this sample, this clone turned up once. The chain has TRBV18 and TRBJ1-3; D is unresolved. Germline values: CDR1 KGHSH, CDR2 LQKENI. The CDR3 is 16 amino acids. V was trimmed by 4 bases and J by 2 bases, leaving 15 bases between them. The CDR3 loop reads CASSLLTGKAGNTIYF. CDR3 in DNA: TGTGCCAGCTCACTACTTACGGGAAAAGCTGGAAACACCATATATTTT.

This clone was found a few times. The chain is built from TRBV13 and TRBJ1-3, with TRBD1 as a possible D gene (6 bases). CDR3 length equals 15 residues. V dropped 6 bases and J dropped 2 bases, with 14 bases sitting between them. CDR1 is PRHDT and CDR2 is FYEKMQ in the germline V gene (reference sequence). The CDR3 region is CASSFTGPAGNTIYF. Here the CDR3 DNA reads TGTGCCAGCAGTTTTACAGGGCCGGCTGGAAACACCATATATTTT.

This chain joins TRBV11-3 and TRBJ2-3; D possibly corresponds to TRBD1 (6 bases). The CDR3 runs to 16 residues. Between the trimmed V and J ends, which lost 1 base and 2 bases, there was a span of 13 bases. CDR1 is SGHNT and CDR2 is YENEEA in the germline V gene. The CDR3 reads CASSLGQGSSTDTQYF. DNA of the CDR3: TGTGCCAGCAGCTTAGGGCAGGGGTCGTCCACAGATACGCAGTATTTT.

V and J are TRBV6-5 and TRBJ1-2; TRBD1 agrees at 9 bases. Germline V lookup: CDR1 MNHEY, CDR2 SVGAGI. The CDR3 is made up of 14 amino acids. J was trimmed by 6 bases and V by 2 bases; bases with no gene match: 4. In DNA form, the CDR3 reads TGTGCCAGCAGTTACCGGGACAGGGCGAATGGCTACACCTTC. Encoded protein: CASSYRDRANGYTF.

The chain has TRBV7-3 and TRBJ2-2; TRBD2 aligns across 14 bases. Germline V gene lookup returns CDR1 SGHTA and CDR2 FQGTGA. The CDR3 is 15 residues long. The J segment lost 6 bases and the V segment lost 5 bases, leaving 2 bases of the junction unmatched. CDR3 nucleotides: TGTGCCAGCAGCAAGGGACTAGCGGGAGCCGGGGAGCTGTTTTTT. This translates into CASSKGLAGAGELFF.

This clone was observed a handful of times. The V and J genes are TRBV9 and TRBJ1-3; TRBD1 matches 10 bases. Germline V gene sequence: CDR1 SGDLS, CDR2 YYNGEE. The CDR3 loop spans 14 amino acids. V dropped 8 bases and J dropped 2; count of bases not matched to a gene: 4. The CDR3 loop is CASAGTGAGNTIYF. The CDR3 bases are TGTGCCAGTGCCGGGACAGGGGCTGGAAACACCATATATTTT.

This rearrangement joins TRBV27 to TRBJ1-3; TRBD1 aligns across 7 bases. CDR1 is MNHEY and CDR2 is SMNVEV in the germline V gene (reference sequence). The V gene end was trimmed by 6 bases and the J gene end by 4 bases; junction bases not matched to a gene: 3. The CDR3 spans 13 residues. The CDR3 protein is CASRETGGNTIYF. The DNA of the CDR3 is TGTGCCAGCAGGGAGACAGGGGGAAACACCATATATTTT.

The chain uses TRBV7-2 and TRBJ2-1; 10 bases are shared with TRBD1. The V gene end was trimmed by 3 bases and the J gene end by 7 bases; junction bases not matched to a gene: 9. Germline V gene lookup returns CDR1 SGHTA and CDR2 FQGNSA. The CDR3 contains 16 residues. In DNA form, the CDR3 reads TGTGCCAGCAGCTTGACCGCCGGGACAGGGGTTAATGAGCAGTTCTTC. It translates to CASSLTAGTGVNEQFF.

This chain connects TRBV28 to TRBJ2-7; the D is unclear. Germline CDR1 and CDR2: MDHEN and SYDVKM. The CDR3 contains 15 residues. Trimming cost V 11 bases and J 3 bases, with 23 bases left between them. The CDR3 bases are TGTGCCGCCAAACCCCTTATAGCAGACCTCTACGAGCAGTACTTC. It specifies CAAKPLIADLYEQYF.

V gene TRBV28 combines with J gene TRBJ2-7, with 9 bases fitting TRBD2. The germline CDR1 and CDR2 sequences are MDHEN and SYDVKM. The CDR3 is made up of 14 amino acids. J was trimmed by 6 bases and V by 2 bases; bases with no gene match: 5. CDR3 protein: CASSLRREGGEQYF. In DNA, the CDR3 is TGTGCCAGCAGTTTAAGGCGGGAGGGTGGCGAGCAGTACTTC.

This clone appeared a few times. This chain uses TRBV4-3 with TRBJ2-6; weak D call: TRBD1 (8 bases). The germline CDR1 and CDR2 sequences are LGHNA and YSLEER. Trimming pared 5 bases from V and 0 bases from J, leaving 17 bases between. The length of the CDR3 is 18 residues. The CDR3 coding sequence is TGCGCCAGCAGCGCCTACAGGGGGGGGAACTCTGGGGCCAACGTCCTGACTTTC. It specifies CASSAYRGGNSGANVLTF.

The rearrangement links TRBV19 to TRBJ2-3, with D tentatively TRBD2 (5 bases). The V gene lost 7 bases and the J gene lost 2 bases, with 13 bases spanning the gap. CDR3 length: 14 residues. The germline CDR1 and CDR2 sequences are LNHDA and SQIVND (reference sequence). The CDR3 loop is CASKWESSTDTQYF. CDR3 coding DNA: TGTGCCAGTAAGTGGGAGTCCTCCACAGATACGCAGTATTTT.

The gene calls are TRBV5-1 and TRBJ2-7, with a tentative D call TRBD2 (6 bases). Trimming removed 4 bases at V and 0 bases at J, with 14 bases between. Germline V CDR1 and CDR2: SGHRS, YFSETQ. The length of the CDR3 is 15 residues. The CDR3 DNA reads TGCGCCAGCAGCCTCGGGACTGCGATCTCCTACGAGCAGTACTTC. Residues: CASSLGTAISYEQYF. The entire variable domain, with the rest obtained from reference TRBV5-1 and TRBJ2-7, is as follows: KAGVTQTPRYLIKTRGQQVTLSCSPISGHRSVSWYQQTPGQGLQFLFEYFSETQRNKGNFPGRFSGRQFSNSRSEMNVSTLELGDSALYLCASSLGTAISYEQYFGPGTRLTVT.

The V call is TRBV27, the J call TRBJ1-2, with TRBD1 identical over 7 bases. V lost 5 bases, J lost 8 bases, and 14 bases stayed unmatched. The germline CDR1 and CDR2 sequences are MNHEY and SMNVEV (reference sequence). CDR3 length: 15 amino acids. The CDR3 region is CASSGSGVPGGGYTF. The DNA of the CDR3 is TGTGCCAGCAGTGGCTCAGGGGTCCCAGGGGGAGGCTACACCTTC.

The rearrangement links TRBV7-2 to TRBJ1-6; TRBD1 is a possible D gene (5 bases). In germline, CDR1 is SGHTA, CDR2 FQGNSA. The CDR3 extends over 17 amino acids. Trimming left V 5 bases short and J 10 bases short, with 24 bases between. CDR3 nucleotide sequence: TGTGCCAGCAGCCGCAGGCGTCAGGGAACGTCCCGATCACCCCTCCACTTT. Translation: CASSRRRQGTSRSPLHF.

CDR3 region: CASSFNGNQPQHF. CDR3 coding DNA: TGTGCCAGCAGTTTTAATGGCAATCAGCCCCAGCATTTT. The chain uses TRBV28 and TRBJ1-5, with D uncertain. Per the germline V gene, CDR1 is MDHEN and CDR2 is SYDVKM. Trimming pared 3 bases from V and 2 bases from J, leaving 5 bases between. The CDR3 has 13 residues.

The chain carries TRBV24-1 and TRBJ2-3, with TRBD1 matching 8 bases. The ends lost 6 bases at V and 4 bases at J; junction bases unmatched: 2. Germline assignment: CDR1 KGHDR and CDR2 SFDVKD. This CDR3 has 13 residues. The CDR3, as DNA: TGTGCCACCAGTATACAGGGGGCAGATACGCAGTATTTT. It yields the protein CATSIQGADTQYF.

The chain joins TRBV27 to TRBJ1-2; D unresolved. V lost 3 bases and J lost 2, with 7 bases in between. There are 13 residues in the CDR3. CDR1 is MNHEY, CDR2 SMNVEV, per germline (reference sequence). CDR3 DNA: TGTGCCAGCAGTTTTGGGAGGAACTATGGCTACACCTTC. Translating gives CASSFGRNYGYTF.

The chain is built from TRBV6-2 or TRBV6-3 and TRBJ2-7; possibly TRBD2 for D (5 bases). CDR3 length: 13 amino acids. Germline loops: CDR1 MNHEY, CDR2 SVGEGT. Trimming left V 3 bases short and J 7 bases short, with 13 bases between. The CDR3 DNA reads TGTGCCAGCAGTTATCGAGGGCGCTGGGAGCAGTACTTC. It specifies CASSYRGRWEQYF.

The J gene is TRBJ2-3, the V gene TRBV27; TRBD2 might be the D (6 bases). Per the germline V gene, CDR1 is MNHEY and CDR2 is SMNVEV (reference sequence). Trimming stripped 8 bases from V and 1 base from J, with 16 bases between. This CDR3 is built from 15 residues. In DNA form, the CDR3 reads TGTGCCAGCCGGGGGTGGGGATTGGGCACAGATACGCAGTATTTT. Translated: CASRGWGLGTDTQYF.

The rearrangement links TRBV29-1 to TRBJ1-4; TRBD1 aligns across 7 bases. V lost 4 bases, J lost 5 bases, and 7 bases stayed unmatched. This CDR3 has 14 amino acids. CDR1 and CDR2 from the germline V gene are SQVTM and ANQGSEA. CDR3 protein: CSVGEAGGNEKLFF. The CDR3 nucleotides are TGCAGCGTTGGGGAGGCAGGGGGAAATGAAAAACTGTTTTTT.

V is TRBV24-1 and J is TRBJ2-5; 9 nucleotides align to TRBD1. The V and J ends lost 4 bases and 4 bases, in that order; junction bases with no gene match: 3. CDR1 is KGHDR, CDR2 SFDVKD, per germline. This CDR3 contains 14 residues. In nucleotides, the CDR3 is TGTGCCACCAGTGACCCGACAGGGGGAGAGACCCAGTACTTC. It codes for CATSDPTGGETQYF.

The chain uses TRBV15 and TRBJ2-7; D is unclear. Between the trimmed V and J ends, which lost 0 bases and 4 bases, there was a span of 13 bases. Looked up from germline, CDR1 is LNHNV and CDR2 is YYDKDF (reference sequence). CDR3 length: 15 residues. This CDR3 reads CATSRDQAKSYEQYF. CDR3 DNA sequence: TGTGCCACCAGCAGAGATCAGGCTAAGTCTTACGAGCAGTACTTC.

The chain's CDR3 is CASSPTSGRLDTQYF. The CDR3 region has the DNA TGTGCCAGCAGTCCAACTAGCGGGAGGCTAGATACGCAGTATTTT. The chain employs TRBV7-2 and TRBJ2-3; 12 bases map to TRBD2. Germline V gene lookup returns CDR1 SGHTA and CDR2 FQGNSA. V was clipped by 6 bases and J by 5 bases; unmatched bases: 6. The CDR3 extends over 15 amino acids.

This chain joins TRBV29-1 and TRBJ1-3, with D unclear. This CDR3 has 14 residues. The V end lost 4 bases, the J end lost 0 bases, and 10 bases lay between the germline ends. Looked up from germline, CDR1 is SQVTM and CDR2 is ANQGSEA. The CDR3 reads CSVGSRNSGNTIYF. The CDR3, as DNA: TGCAGCGTTGGGTCCAGGAACTCTGGAAACACCATATATTTT.

The rearrangement joins TRBV19 to TRBJ1-2, with D hard to call. Germline V gives CDR1 LNHDA, CDR2 SQIVND (reference sequence). V dropped 7 bases and J dropped 0 bases, with 15 bases sitting between them. The CDR3 extends over 15 amino acids. CDR3 protein: CASTSGGRANYGYTF. The DNA for the CDR3 is TGTGCCAGTACCTCAGGAGGGAGAGCTAACTATGGCTACACCTTC.

The chain uses TRBV6-6 and TRBJ2-7, with 7 bases fitting TRBD1. Looked up from germline, CDR1 is MNHNY and CDR2 is SVGAGI (reference sequence). The CDR3 is made up of 14 amino acids. The V gene end was trimmed by 8 bases and the J gene end by 7 bases; junction bases not matched to a gene: 14. The CDR3 coding sequence is TGTGCCAGCGTCTTCTCCGGGACAGCTTCGGAGCAGTACTTC. Translation gives CASVFSGTASEQYF.

This clone was seen a single time. V is TRBV14 and J is TRBJ1-2, with no clear D. This CDR3 comprises 16 residues. The germline V gene has CDR1 SGHDN and CDR2 FVKESK. V dropped 4 bases and J dropped 2 bases, with 17 bases sitting between them. The CDR3 loop reads CASSPVGGSRNYGYTF. In DNA form, the CDR3 reads TGTGCCAGCAGCCCGGTAGGAGGGTCGAGGAACTATGGCTACACCTTC. The complete variable domain, with remaining parts taken from reference TRBV14 and TRBJ1-2, reads EAGVTQFPSHSVIEKGQTVTLRCDPISGHDNLYWYRRVMGKEIKFLLHFVKESKQDESGMPNNRFLAERTGGTYSTLKVQPAELEDSGVYFCASSPVGGSRNYGYTFGSGTRLTVV.

This chain joins TRBV2 and TRBJ1-2; 7 bases map to TRBD1. With 4 bases clipped from V and 4 bases from J, the junction kept 9 bases outside the gene matches. The germline gives CDR1 SNHLY, CDR2 FYNNEI. The CDR3 has 15 residues. The CDR3 DNA reads as TGTGCCAGCAGTGTCCGACAGGGAGGCGGCTATGGCTACACCTTC. Its protein product is CASSVRQGGGYGYTF. Variable domain in full (rest from reference TRBV2 and TRBJ1-2): EPEVTQTPSHQVTQMGQEVILRCVPISNHLYFYWYRQILGQKVEFLVSFYNNEISEKSEIFDDQFSVERPDGSNFTLKIRSTKLEDSAMYFCASSVRQGGGYGYTFGSGTRLTVV.